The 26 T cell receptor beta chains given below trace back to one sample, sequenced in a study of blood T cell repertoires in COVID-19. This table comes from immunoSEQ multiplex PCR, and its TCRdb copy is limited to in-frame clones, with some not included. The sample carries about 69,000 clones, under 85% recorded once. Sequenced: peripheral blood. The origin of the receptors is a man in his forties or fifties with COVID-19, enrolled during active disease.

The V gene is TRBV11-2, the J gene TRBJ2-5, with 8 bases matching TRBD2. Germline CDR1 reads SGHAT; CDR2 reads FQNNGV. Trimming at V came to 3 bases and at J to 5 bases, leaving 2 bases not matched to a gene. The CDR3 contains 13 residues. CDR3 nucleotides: TGTGCCAGCAGCTTGGGCGGGGGGGAGACCCAGTACTTC. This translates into CASSLGGGETQYF.

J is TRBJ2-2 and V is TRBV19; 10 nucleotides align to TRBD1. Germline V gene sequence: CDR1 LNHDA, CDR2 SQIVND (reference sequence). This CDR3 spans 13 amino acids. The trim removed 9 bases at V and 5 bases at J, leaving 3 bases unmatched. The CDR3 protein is CASDRGPTGELFF. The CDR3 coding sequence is TGTGCCAGCGACAGGGGGCCAACCGGGGAGCTGTTTTTT.

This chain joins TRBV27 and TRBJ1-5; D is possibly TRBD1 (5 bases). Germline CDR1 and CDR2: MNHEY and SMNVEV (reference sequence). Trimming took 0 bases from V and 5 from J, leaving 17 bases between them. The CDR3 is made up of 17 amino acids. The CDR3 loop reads CASSLSSGLAPYQPQHF. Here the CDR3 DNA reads TGTGCCAGCAGTTTATCTTCAGGGTTGGCCCCTTATCAGCCCCAGCATTTT.

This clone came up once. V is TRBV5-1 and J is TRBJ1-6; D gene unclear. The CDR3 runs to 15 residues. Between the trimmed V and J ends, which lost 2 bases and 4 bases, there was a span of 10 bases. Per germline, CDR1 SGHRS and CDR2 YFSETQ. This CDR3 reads CASSFSGDYNSPLHF. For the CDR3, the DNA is TGCGCCAGCAGCTTTTCCGGAGATTATAATTCACCCCTCCACTTT.

CDR3 sequence reads: CASTLKASGGKETQYF. DNA of the CDR3: TGTGCCAGCACTCTAAAGGCTAGCGGGGGCAAAGAGACCCAGTACTTC. This chain uses TRBV27 with TRBJ2-5; TRBD2 matches 10 bases. Trimming took 7 bases from V and 3 from J; bases not matched to a gene: 11. The CDR3 contains 16 residues. Germline lookup yields CDR1 MNHEY and CDR2 SMNVEV (reference sequence).

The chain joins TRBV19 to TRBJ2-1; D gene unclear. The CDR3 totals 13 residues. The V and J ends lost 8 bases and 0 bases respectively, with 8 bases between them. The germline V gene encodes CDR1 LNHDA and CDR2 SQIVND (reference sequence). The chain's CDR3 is CASRGNSYNEQFF. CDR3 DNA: TGTGCCAGTCGAGGTAACTCCTACAATGAGCAGTTCTTC. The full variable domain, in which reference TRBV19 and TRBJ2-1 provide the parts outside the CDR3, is DGGITQSPKYLFRKEGQNVTLSCEQNLNHDAMYWYRQDPGQGLRLIYYSQIVNDFQKGDIAEGYSVSREKKESFPLTVTSAQKNPTAFYLCASRGNSYNEQFFGPGTRLTVL.

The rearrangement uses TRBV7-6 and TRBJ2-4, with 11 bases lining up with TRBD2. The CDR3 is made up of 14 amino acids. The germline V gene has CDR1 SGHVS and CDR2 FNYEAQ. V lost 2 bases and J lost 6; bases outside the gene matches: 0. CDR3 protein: CASSLTSGGNIQYF. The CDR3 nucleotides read TGTGCCAGCAGCTTAACTAGCGGGGGAAACATTCAGTACTTC.

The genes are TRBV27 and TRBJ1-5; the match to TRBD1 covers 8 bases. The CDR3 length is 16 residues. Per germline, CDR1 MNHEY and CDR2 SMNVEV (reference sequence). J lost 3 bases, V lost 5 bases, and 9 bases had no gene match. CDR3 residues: CASSKEDREDNQPQHF. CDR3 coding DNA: TGTGCCAGCAGTAAAGAGGACAGGGAAGACAATCAGCCCCAGCATTTT.

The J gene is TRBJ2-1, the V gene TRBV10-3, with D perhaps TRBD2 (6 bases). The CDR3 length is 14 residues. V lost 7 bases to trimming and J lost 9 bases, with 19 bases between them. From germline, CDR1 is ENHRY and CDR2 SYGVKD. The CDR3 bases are TGTGCCATCAAAGAGAGGCTGGGGGGTGGTGAGCAGTTCTTC. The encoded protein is CAIKERLGGGEQFF.

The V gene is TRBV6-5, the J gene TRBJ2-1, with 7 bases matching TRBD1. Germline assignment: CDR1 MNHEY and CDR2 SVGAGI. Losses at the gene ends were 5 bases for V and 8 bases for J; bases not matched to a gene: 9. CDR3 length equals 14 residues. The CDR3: CASSPTTGAYEQFF. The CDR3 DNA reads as TGTGCCAGCAGTCCCACAACAGGGGCTTATGAGCAGTTCTTC.

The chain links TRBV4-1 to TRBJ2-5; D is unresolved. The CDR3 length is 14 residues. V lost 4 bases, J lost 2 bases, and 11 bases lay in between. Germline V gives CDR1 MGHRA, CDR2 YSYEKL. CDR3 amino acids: CASSPEVAQETQYF. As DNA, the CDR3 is TGCGCCAGCAGCCCCGAGGTAGCACAAGAGACCCAGTACTTC.

CDR3 DNA: TGCAGCGCCGACAGGGTTTCGCAACCCTACGAGCAGTACTTC. Protein product: CSADRVSQPYEQYF. V is TRBV29-1 and J is TRBJ2-7; 7 positions agree with TRBD1. Trimming removed 7 bases from V and 2 bases from J; junction bases left unmatched: 11. The germline CDR1 and CDR2 sequences are SQVTM and ANQGSEA. This CDR3 spans 14 amino acids.

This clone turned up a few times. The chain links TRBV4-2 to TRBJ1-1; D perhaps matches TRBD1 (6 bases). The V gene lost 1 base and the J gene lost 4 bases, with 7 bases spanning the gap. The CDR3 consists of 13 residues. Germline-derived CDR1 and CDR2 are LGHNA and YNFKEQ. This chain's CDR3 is CASSQVRGTEAFF. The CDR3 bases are TGTGCCAGCAGCCAAGTCAGGGGCACTGAAGCTTTCTTT.

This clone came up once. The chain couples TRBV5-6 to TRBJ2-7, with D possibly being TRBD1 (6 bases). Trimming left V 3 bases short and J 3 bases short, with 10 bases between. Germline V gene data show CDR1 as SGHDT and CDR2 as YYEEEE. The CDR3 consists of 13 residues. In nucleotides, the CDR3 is TGTGCCAGCAGCTATGGGACAAACTACGAGCAGTACTTC. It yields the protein CASSYGTNYEQYF.

CDR3 protein: CASSVPWGTGAYVEKLFF. CDR3 in DNA: TGTGCCAGCAGTGTGCCGTGGGGGACAGGGGCGTATGTTGAAAAACTGTTTTTT. This chain uses TRBV25-1 with TRBJ1-4, with 10 bases lining up with TRBD1. The ends lost 4 bases at V and 7 bases at J; junction bases unmatched: 15. The CDR3 covers 18 residues. CDR1 is MGHDK, CDR2 SYGVNS, per germline.

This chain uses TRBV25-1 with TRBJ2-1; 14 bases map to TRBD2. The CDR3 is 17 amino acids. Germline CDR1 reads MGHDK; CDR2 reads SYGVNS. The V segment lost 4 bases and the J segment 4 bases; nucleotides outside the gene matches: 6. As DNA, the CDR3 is TGTGCCAGCAGTGGAGGACTAGCGGGGGGCCTATACAATGAGCAGTTCTTC. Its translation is CASSGGLAGGLYNEQFF.

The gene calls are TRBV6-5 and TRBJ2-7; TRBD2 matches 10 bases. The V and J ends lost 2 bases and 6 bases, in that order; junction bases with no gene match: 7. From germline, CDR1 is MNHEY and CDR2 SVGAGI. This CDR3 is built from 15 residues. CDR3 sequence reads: CASSYQAGGPGEQYF. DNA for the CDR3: TGTGCCAGCAGTTACCAAGCGGGGGGGCCAGGCGAGCAGTACTTC.

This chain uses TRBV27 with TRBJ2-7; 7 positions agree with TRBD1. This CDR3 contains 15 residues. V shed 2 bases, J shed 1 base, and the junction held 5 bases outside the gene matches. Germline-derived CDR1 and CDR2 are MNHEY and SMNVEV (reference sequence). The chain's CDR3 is CASSLGAGGSYEQYF. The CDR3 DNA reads TGTGCCAGCAGTTTAGGGGCAGGGGGTTCCTACGAGCAGTACTTC.

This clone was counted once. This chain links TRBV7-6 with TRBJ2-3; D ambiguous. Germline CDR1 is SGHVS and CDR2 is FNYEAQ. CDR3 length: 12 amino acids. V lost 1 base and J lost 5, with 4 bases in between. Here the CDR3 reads CASSLVRDTQYF. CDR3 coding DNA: TGTGCCAGCAGCTTAGTGAGAGATACGCAGTATTTT.

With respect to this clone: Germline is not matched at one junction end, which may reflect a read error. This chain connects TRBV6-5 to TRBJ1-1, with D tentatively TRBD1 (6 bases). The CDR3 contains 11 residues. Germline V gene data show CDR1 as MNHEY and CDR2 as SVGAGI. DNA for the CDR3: TGTGCCAGCAGTCGGGCGGGGGGCCTGATTTTT. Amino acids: CASSRAGGLIF.

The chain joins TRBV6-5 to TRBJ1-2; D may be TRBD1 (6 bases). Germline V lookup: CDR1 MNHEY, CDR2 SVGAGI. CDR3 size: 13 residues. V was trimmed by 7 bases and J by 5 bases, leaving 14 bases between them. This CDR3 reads CASTQTGNYGYTF. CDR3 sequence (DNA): TGTGCCAGCACCCAGACAGGAAATTATGGCTACACCTTC.

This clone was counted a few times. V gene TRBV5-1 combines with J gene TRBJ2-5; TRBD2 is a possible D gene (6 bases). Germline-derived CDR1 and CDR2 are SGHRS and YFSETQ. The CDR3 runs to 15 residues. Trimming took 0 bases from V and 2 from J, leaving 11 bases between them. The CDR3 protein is CASSLVWGDQETQYF. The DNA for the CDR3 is TGCGCCAGCAGCTTGGTTTGGGGGGATCAAGAGACCCAGTACTTC.

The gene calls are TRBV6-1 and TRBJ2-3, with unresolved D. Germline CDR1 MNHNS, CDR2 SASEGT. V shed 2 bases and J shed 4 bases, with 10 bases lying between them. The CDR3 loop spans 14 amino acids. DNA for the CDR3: TGTGCCAGCAGTGAATCCCGGGTGTCAGATACGCAGTATTTT. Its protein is CASSESRVSDTQYF.

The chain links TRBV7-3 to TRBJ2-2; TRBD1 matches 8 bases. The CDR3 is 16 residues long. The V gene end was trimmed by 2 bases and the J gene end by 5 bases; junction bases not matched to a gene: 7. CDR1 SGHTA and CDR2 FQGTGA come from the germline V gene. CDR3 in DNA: TGTGCCAGCAGCTTACAGGGACAGGCGTGGACCGGGGAGCTGTTTTTT. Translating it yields CASSLQGQAWTGELFF.

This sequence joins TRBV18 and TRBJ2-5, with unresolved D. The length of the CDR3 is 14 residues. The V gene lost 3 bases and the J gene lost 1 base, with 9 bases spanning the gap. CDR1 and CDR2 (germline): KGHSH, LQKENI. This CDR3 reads CASSPPSTQETQYF. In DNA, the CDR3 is TGTGCCAGCTCACCTCCGAGTACCCAAGAGACCCAGTACTTC.

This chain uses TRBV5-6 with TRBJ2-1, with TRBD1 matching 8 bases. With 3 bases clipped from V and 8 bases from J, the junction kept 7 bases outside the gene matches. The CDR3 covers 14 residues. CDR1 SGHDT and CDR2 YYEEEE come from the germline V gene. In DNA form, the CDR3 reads TGTGCCAGCAGCTGGCAGGGGGCGGCCCATGAGCAGTTCTTC. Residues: CASSWQGAAHEQFF.